These T cell receptor beta chains were read from a single sample in a study of shared T cell receptors in the human thymus. The method was immunoSEQ multiplex PCR; TCRdb's version includes in-frame clones alone and lacks a portion of them. The table lists hundreds of thousands of clones, around 87% of them singletons. These data also featured in a second study, about human thymus T cells.

Specimen: thymocytes. The source is a boy younger than two with a congenital heart defect. Both conserved end residues are part of each CDR3. The D gene is left open where the match is weak. Only part of the rows carry a size: once, few, many, or a class if the clone is expanded.

>TRBV9|TRBJ1-3|.|.
TGTGCCAGCAGCGTAGCGGGGAAATTGAGCTCTGGAAACACCATATATTTT
CASSVAGKLSSGNTIYF
>TRBV27|TRBJ1-2|.|.
TGTGCCAGCAGTTGCCGTGATGGGGGGTCCTATGGCTACACCTTC
CASSCRDGGSYGYTF
>TRBV6-4|TRBJ2-3|.|.
TGTGCCAGCAGCGAAATAGCGGAGTGGGACACAGATACGCAGTATTTT
CASSEIAEWDTDTQYF
>TRBV4-3|TRBJ2-7|.|few
TGCGCCAGCAGCCAAGAGTCGACTACCACCTACGAGCAGTACTTC
CASSQESTTTYEQYF
>TRBV2|TRBJ2-1|TRBD1|.
TGTGCCAGCCACATACGGCACTTCGACAATAGGACAGGGGAACGGGGTGAGCAGTTCTTC
CASHIRHFDNRTGERGEQFF
>TRBV7-9|TRBJ2-7|.|.
TGTGCCAGGCGGGGACTTGAGTACGAGCAGTACTTC
CARRGLEYEQYF
>TRBV6-5|TRBJ1-2|TRBD1|.
TGTGCCAGCAGTTATTCCCCAGACAGGGGCGGCTACACCTTC
CASSYSPDRGGYTF
>TRBV7-2|TRBJ2-5|TRBD1|.
TGTGCCAGCAGCTTAATCGGGACAGATAATTTGAAGACCCAGTACTTC
CASSLIGTDNLKTQYF
>TRBV4-1|TRBJ2-1|TRBD2|.
TGCGCCAGCAGCCCAAGCGGGAGGGGCAATGAGCAGTTCTTC
CASSPSGRGNEQFF
>TRBV29-1|TRBJ2-3|TRBD1|.
TGCAGCGCCACGGGGCGGGCAGGGGGAACAGATACGCAGTATTTT
CSATGRAGGTDTQYF
>TRBV11-2|TRBJ2-1|.|.
TGTGCCAGCAGCTTAGTGGCTAGCTACAATGAGCAGTTCTTC
CASSLVASYNEQFF
>TRBV6-5|TRBJ2-5|.|.
TGTGCCAGCAGTTCAACCACCCAGCGGAGCCAAGAGACCCAGTACTTC
CASSSTTQRSQETQYF
>TRBV28|TRBJ2-5|TRBD2|.
TGTGCCACCCTCCCCGGACTAGCGGGAGGGCCGGCAGAGACCCAGTACTTC
CATLPGLAGGPAETQYF
>TRBV9|TRBJ2-3|.|.
TGTGCCAGCAGCATGCGGACTACCGAGTCTAGCACAGATACGCAGTATTTT
CASSMRTTESSTDTQYF
>TRBV4-1|TRBJ2-7|.|.
TGCGCCAGCAGCCCCACCGGGTCTATGAGCGAGCAGTACTTC
CASSPTGSMSEQYF
>TRBV4-3|TRBJ2-7|TRBD2|.
TGCGCCAGCAGCCAAGGGAAGCGGGAGAAGAGATACGAGCAGTACTTC
CASSQGKREKRYEQYF
>TRBV6-1|TRBJ2-3|TRBD2|.
TGTGCCAGCACCCGACTAGCGGGAGTCACAGATACGCAGTATTTT
CASTRLAGVTDTQYF
>TRBV5-6|TRBJ2-7|.|.
TGTGCCAGCAGCTGGAGGGGTGGAGACGAGCAGTACTTC
CASSWRGGDEQYF
>TRBV27|TRBJ2-7|.|.
TGTGCCAGCAGTTTATCGTCTGGGGGGGCAACCTACGAGCAGTACTTC
CASSLSSGGATYEQYF
>TRBV2|TRBJ2-7|.|.
TGTGCCAGCACTCCCAGCAGCTCTCTTAAGAGGGACGAGCAGTACTTC
CASTPSSSLKRDEQYF
>TRBV6-1|TRBJ1-1|.|few
TGTGCCAGCAGTGAATTTGAAGGGGATGGGAACACTGAAGCTTTCTTT
CASSEFEGDGNTEAFF
>TRBV5-4|TRBJ1-5|TRBD1|few
TGTGCCAGCAGCACGGGAGGGGGCGGCCAGCCCCAGCATTTT
CASSTGGGGQPQHF
>TRBV27|TRBJ1-1|.|few
TGTGCCAGCAGGGTTGACAGGTCCCGGGACACTGAAGCTTTCTTT
CASRVDRSRDTEAFF
>TRBV6-1|TRBJ1-2|.|few
TGTGCCAGCAGTGGGTGGGCAGGGGCTCGGACTAACTATGGCTACACCTTC
CASSGWAGARTNYGYTF
>TRBV4-2|TRBJ2-7|.|.
TGTGCCAGCAGCCAGACCTCGTTAGCGGAGGAATACGAGCAGTACTTC
CASSQTSLAEEYEQYF
>TRBV6-6|TRBJ2-7|TRBD1|once
TGTGCCAGCAGCGACGACAGGGTCCAGAGGGCCTACGAGCAGTACTTC
CASSDDRVQRAYEQYF
>TRBV27|TRBJ2-5|TRBD1|.
TGTGCCAGCAGCCCGAGGGGGACAGAACAAGAGACCCAGTACTTC
CASSPRGTEQETQYF
>TRBV6-1|TRBJ2-5|TRBD1|once
TGTGCCAGCAGACGGACAGGTGGAGAGACCCAGTACTTC
CASRRTGGETQYF
>TRBV7-2|TRBJ1-3|.|.
TGTGCCAGCAGCTTAAGACACGATGAACGCTCTGGAAACACCATATATTTT
CASSLRHDERSGNTIYF
>TRBV19|TRBJ2-4|.|.
TGTGCCAGTAGTATAGATCCGGGGAGATTAGCCAAAAACATTCAGTACTTC
CASSIDPGRLAKNIQYF
>TRBV2|TRBJ2-1|TRBD2|.
TGTGCCAGCAGTGAGAAGCGGCCGTTCGCCGGGACTAGCCTGGGGCACGCTTACAATGAGCAGTTCTTC
CASSEKRPFAGTSLGHAYNEQFF
>TRBV4-2|TRBJ1-1|TRBD1|.
TGTGCCAGCAGCCAAGAAAGGAGGGGGCTGAACACTGAAGCTTTCTTT
CASSQERRGLNTEAFF
>TRBV27|TRBJ1-2|TRBD1|.
TGTGCCAGCAGCGGGACAGGGGAACGCTATGGCTACACCTTC
CASSGTGERYGYTF
>TRBV6-1|TRBJ2-1|.|.
TGTGCCAGCAGGGCCCAAAAAAATGAGCAGTTCTTC
CASRAQKNEQFF
>TRBV11-2|TRBJ2-7|TRBD2|.
TGTGCCAGCAGCCCCGGACTAGTTAGCGCCTACGAGCAGTACTTC
CASSPGLVSAYEQYF
>TRBV5-4|TRBJ2-1|TRBD1|.
TGTGCCAGCAGCTCGAGATCCGGGACAGGTATAGGGAGCTCCTACAATGAGCAGTTCTTC
CASSSRSGTGIGSSYNEQFF
>TRBV6-5|TRBJ2-5|TRBD1|.
TGTGCCAGCAGTTACCGGGACAGGGACGAGACCCAGTACTTC
CASSYRDRDETQYF
>TRBV6-1|TRBJ1-3|.|.
TGTGCCAGCAAGAGCCCCACTGGAAACACCATATATTTT
CASKSPTGNTIYF
>TRBV25-1|TRBJ2-1|.|few
TGTGCCACCCAAGACCTATCGGGTGAGCAGTTCTTC
CATQDLSGEQFF
>TRBV28|TRBJ2-2|.|.
TGTGCCAGCGGGGCAGGGGGGAAGACCGGGGAGCTGTTTTTT
CASGAGGKTGELFF
>TRBV14|TRBJ2-7|TRBD1|.
TGTGCCAGCAGCCAAGACGTGCAGGGGGCTTACGAGCAGTACTTC
CASSQDVQGAYEQYF
>TRBV28|TRBJ1-5|.|.
TGTGCCAGCAGTTTACGGAGGAGTGGGGTGGGTCAGCCCCAGCATTTT
CASSLRRSGVGQPQHF
>TRBV2|TRBJ2-7|.|.
TGTGCCAGCAGTGAAGAGGCGGGATACTCCTACGAGCAGTACTTC
CASSEEAGYSYEQYF
>TRBV28|TRBJ2-7|.|.
TGTGCCAGCAGTTTCCCCCGTTACGAGCAGTACTTC
CASSFPRYEQYF
>TRBV6-4|TRBJ2-3|.|.
TGTGCCAGCAGTGCCGGGAGCAGGGCCACAGATACGCAGTATTTT
CASSAGSRATDTQYF
>TRBV6-6|TRBJ2-1|TRBD2|.
TGTGCCAGCACTGAGACTAGCGGAGTCTCCTACAATGAGCAGTTCTTC
CASTETSGVSYNEQFF
>TRBV7-2|TRBJ2-5|TRBD1|.
TGTGCCAGCAGCCGGACAGGGGTGTACCAAGAGACCCAGTACTTC
CASSRTGVYQETQYF
>TRBV10-3|TRBJ2-5|.|.
TGTGCCATCAGTGAGGTTCGGAGGGAGACCCAGTACTTC
CAISEVRRETQYF
>TRBV2|TRBJ1-5|.|.
TGTGCCAGCAGTGACCCGAGTCAGCCCCAGCATTTT
CASSDPSQPQHF
>TRBV9|TRBJ2-1|.|.
TGTGCCAGCAGCGTAGAACCCAGCCCACGGGGCTCCTACAATGAGCAGTTCTTC
CASSVEPSPRGSYNEQFF
>TRBV28|TRBJ2-1|.|.
TGTGCCAGCAGTTTACTTGGCCATGAGCAGTTCTTC
CASSLLGHEQFF
>TRBV5-1|TRBJ1-1|.|.
TGCGCCAGCAGCGACAGGATACACACTGAAGCTTTCTTT
CASSDRIHTEAFF
>TRBV7-6|TRBJ2-7|TRBD1|.
TGTGCCAGCAGCCCCACCCCCCGGACAGGGGTTGCGTACGAGCAGTACTTC
CASSPTPRTGVAYEQYF
>TRBV27|TRBJ2-4|TRBD1|.
TGTGCCAGTGGGACAGGTACCATTCAGTACTTC
CASGTGTIQYF